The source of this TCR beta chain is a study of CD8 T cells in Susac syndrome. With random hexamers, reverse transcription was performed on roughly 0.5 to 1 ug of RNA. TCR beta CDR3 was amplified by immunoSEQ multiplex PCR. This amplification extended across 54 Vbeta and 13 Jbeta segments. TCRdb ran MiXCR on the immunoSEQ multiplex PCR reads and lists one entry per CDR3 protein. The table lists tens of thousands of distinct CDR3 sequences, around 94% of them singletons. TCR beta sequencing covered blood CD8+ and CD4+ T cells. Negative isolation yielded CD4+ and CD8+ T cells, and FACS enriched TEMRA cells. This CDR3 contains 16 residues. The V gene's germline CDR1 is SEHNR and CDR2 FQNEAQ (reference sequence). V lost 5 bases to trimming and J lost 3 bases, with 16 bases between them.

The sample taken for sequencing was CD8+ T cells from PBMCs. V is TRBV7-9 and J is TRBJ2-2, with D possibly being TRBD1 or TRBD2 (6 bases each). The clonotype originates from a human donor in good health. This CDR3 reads CASSRRGSSYTGELFF. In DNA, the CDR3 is TGTGCCAGCAGCCGGAGGGGGAGTTCGTACACCGGGGAGCTGTTTTTT. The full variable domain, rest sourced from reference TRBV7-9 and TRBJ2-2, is DTGVSQNPRHKITKRGQNVTFRCDPISEHNRLYWYRQTLGQGPEFLTYFQNEAQLEKSRLLSDRFSAERPKGSFSTLEIQRTEQGDSAMYLCASSRRGSSYTGELFFGEGSRLTVL.